This T cell receptor beta chain was sequenced in a study of CD8+ T cells in alopecia areata. Extracted RNA was reverse transcribed into cDNA, the sequencing template. The repertoire was sequenced with immunoSEQ multiplex PCR; TCRdb's copy has only in-frame clones and lacks some. The sample records approximately 170,000 clones, approximately 60% being singletons. The sample's treatment: oral pan-JAK inhibitor, 5-10 mg twice daily. Individuals with alopecia areata gave both lesional scalp punch biopsies and peripheral blood for collection. The TCR was taken from a human donor with alopecia areata. This material consisted of CD4+ T cells sorted from blood, taken at week 4, from a patient treated with tofacitinib.

For the CDR3, the DNA is TGTGCCTGGAGTGAGGGGGACATGGGAACCGGGGAGCTGTTTTTT. Its translation is CAWSEGDMGTGELFF. The chain uses TRBV30 and TRBJ2-2; possibly TRBD1 for D (6 bases). Trimming pared 1 base from V and 5 bases from J, leaving 14 bases between. The CDR3 is made up of 15 amino acids. Germline assignment: CDR1 GTSNPN and CDR2 SVGIG (reference sequence). Using reference TRBV30 and TRBJ2-2 for the parts outside the CDR3, the full variable domain is SQTIHQWPATLVQPVGSPLSLECTVEGTSNPNLYWYRQAAGRGLQLLFYSVGIGQISSEVPQNLSASRPQDRQFILSSKKLLLSDSGFYLCAWSEGDMGTGELFFGEGSRLTVL.